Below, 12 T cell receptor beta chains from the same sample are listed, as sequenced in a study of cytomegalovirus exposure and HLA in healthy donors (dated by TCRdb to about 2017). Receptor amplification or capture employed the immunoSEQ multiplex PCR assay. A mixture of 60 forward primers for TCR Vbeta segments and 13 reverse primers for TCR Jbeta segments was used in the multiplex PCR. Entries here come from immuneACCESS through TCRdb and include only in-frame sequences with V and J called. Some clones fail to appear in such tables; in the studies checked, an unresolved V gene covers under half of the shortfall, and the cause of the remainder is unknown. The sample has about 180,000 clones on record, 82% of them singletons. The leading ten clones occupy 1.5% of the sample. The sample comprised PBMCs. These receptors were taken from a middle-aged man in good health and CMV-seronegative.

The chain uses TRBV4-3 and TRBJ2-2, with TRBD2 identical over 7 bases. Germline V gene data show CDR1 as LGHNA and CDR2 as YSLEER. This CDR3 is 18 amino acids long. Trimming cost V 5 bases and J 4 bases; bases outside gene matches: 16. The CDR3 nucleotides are TGCGCCAGCAGCTCACGCCGGGACGGGGGGAGTAGCACCGGGGAGCTGTTTTTT. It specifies CASSSRRDGGSSTGELFF.

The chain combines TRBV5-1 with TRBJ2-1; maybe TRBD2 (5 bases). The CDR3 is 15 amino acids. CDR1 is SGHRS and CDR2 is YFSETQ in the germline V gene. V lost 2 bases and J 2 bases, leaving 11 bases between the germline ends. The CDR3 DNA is TGCGCCAGCAGCTTAGGGCGGGCCACCTACAATGAGCAGTTCTTC. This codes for CASSLGRATYNEQFF.

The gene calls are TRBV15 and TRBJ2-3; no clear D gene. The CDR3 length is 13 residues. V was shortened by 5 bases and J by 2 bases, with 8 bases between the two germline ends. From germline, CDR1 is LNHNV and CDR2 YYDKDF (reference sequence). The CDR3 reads CATSEIHTDTQYF. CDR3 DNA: TGTGCCACCAGCGAGATTCACACAGATACGCAGTATTTT.

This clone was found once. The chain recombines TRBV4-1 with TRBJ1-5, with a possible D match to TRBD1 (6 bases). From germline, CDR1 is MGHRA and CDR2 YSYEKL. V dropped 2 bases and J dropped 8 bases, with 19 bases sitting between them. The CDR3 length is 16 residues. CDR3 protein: CASSQKTGLLAEPQHF. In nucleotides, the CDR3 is TGCGCCAGCAGCCAAAAGACAGGCTTGTTGGCTGAGCCCCAGCATTTT.

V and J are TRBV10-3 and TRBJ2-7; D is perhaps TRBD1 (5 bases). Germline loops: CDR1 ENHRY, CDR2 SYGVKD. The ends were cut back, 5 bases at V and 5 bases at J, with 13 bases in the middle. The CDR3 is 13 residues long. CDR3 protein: CAISTSQGNEQYF. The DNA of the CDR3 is TGTGCCATCAGTACAAGTCAGGGAAACGAGCAGTACTTC.

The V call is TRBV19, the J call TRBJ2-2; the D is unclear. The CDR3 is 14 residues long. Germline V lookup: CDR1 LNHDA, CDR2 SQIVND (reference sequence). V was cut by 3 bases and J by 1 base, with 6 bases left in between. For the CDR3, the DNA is TGTGCCAGTAGTATGTCGGGGAACACCGGGGAGCTGTTTTTT. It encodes CASSMSGNTGELFF.

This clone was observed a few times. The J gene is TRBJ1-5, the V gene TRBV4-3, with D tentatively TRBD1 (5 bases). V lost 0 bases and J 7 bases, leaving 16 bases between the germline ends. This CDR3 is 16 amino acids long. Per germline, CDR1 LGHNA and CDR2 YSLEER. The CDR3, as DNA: TGCGCCAGCAGCCAAGACCGGGGGACCGGAAGGCAGCCCCAGCATTTT. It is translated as CASSQDRGTGRQPQHF.

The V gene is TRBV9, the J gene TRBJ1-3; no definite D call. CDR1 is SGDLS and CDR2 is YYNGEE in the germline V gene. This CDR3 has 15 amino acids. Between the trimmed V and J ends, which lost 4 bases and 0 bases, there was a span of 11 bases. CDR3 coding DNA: TGTGCCAGCAGCATTTCGCCGAGCTCTGGAAACACCATATATTTT. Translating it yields CASSISPSSGNTIYF.

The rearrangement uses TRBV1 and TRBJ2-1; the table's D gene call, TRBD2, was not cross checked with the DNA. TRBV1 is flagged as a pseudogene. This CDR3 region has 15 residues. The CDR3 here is CTSRQLAGVYNEQFF. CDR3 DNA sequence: TGCACCAGCAGACAGCTAGCGGGGGTTTACAATGAGCAGTTCTTC.

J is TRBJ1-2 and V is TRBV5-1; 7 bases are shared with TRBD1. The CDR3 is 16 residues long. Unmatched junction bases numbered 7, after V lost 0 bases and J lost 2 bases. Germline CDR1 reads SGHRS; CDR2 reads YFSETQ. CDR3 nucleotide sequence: TGCGCCAGCAGCTTGGTTTCGGGGACAGAAAACTATGGCTACACCTTC. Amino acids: CASSLVSGTENYGYTF.

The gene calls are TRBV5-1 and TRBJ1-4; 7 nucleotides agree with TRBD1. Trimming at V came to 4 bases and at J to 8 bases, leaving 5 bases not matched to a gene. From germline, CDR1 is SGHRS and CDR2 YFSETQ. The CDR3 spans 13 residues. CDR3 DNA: TGCGCCAGCAGCAACCGGGACAGAGAAAAACTGTTTTTT. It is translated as CASSNRDREKLFF.

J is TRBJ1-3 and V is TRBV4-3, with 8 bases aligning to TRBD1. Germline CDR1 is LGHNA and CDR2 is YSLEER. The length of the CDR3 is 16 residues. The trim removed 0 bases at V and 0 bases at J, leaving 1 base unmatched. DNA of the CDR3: TGCGCCAGCAGCCAAGAGGGACAGGCCTCTGGAAACACCATATATTTT. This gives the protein CASSQEGQASGNTIYF.